What follows describes a single T cell receptor (beta chain). Second-dose recipients at about 4 or about 12 weeks were treated as one pooled group. Produced via immunoSEQ multiplex PCR; TCRdb's table is partial and in-frame only. The sample records about 110,000 clones, about 93% being singletons. Germline V gene lookup returns CDR1 LNHDA and CDR2 SQIVND (reference sequence). V shed 3 bases and J 1 base; nucleotides not matched to a gene: 8. The CDR3 runs to 18 residues. The sample belongs to a study of T cell responses to AZD1222 COVID-19 vaccine. The receptor was isolated from an adult who received the AZD1222 COVID-19 vaccine. This sample comprised peripheral blood, obtained 28 days after the second AZD1222 dose. The chain links TRBV19 to TRBJ2-5, with 13 nucleotides matching TRBD2. As DNA, the CDR3 is TGTGCCAGTAGTATTCGGACTAGCGGGAGAGGGGGCCAAGAGACCCAGTACTTC. Translated, it gives CASSIRTSGRGGQETQYF.